A single sample gave rise to the 23 T cell receptor beta chains below, sequenced in a study of CD8 T cells in ankylosing spondylitis (dated by TCRdb to 2017 to 2019). Libraries were built with 5' RACE. Sequencing was carried out with an Illumina HiSeq 2500. TCRdb trimmed the raw reads at Q25, called clones with MiXCR and kept productive beta chains. Each CDR3 protein gets just one entry, which takes the most common genes and DNA from the rows behind it. The sample contains roughly 180,000 distinct CDR3 sequences, approximately 13% of them found a single time. The biggest ten clones account for approximately 11% of the sample. Sequences were obtained from blood, either unsorted or a sorted T cell fraction (not recorded which). Every receptor here comes from a female donor with ankylosing spondylitis or in good health (not recorded which).

This clonotype appeared a few times. The chain recombines TRBV20-1 with TRBJ2-5; D is undetermined. Germline CDR1 and CDR2: DFQATT and SNEGSKA (reference sequence). The length of the CDR3 is 14 residues. Between the trimmed V and J ends, which lost 1 base and 5 bases, there was a span of 14 bases. The CDR3 reads CSARGYSEWETQYF. CDR3 coding DNA: TGCAGTGCTAGAGGGTACAGTGAGTGGGAGACCCAGTACTTC.

V gene TRBV5-6 combines with J gene TRBJ2-5; D could derive from TRBD1 or TRBD2 (5 bases each). The CDR3 totals 15 residues. Germline assignment: CDR1 SGHDT and CDR2 YYEEEE. V dropped 0 bases and J dropped 2 bases, with 11 bases sitting between them. CDR3 region: CASSLAGLKQETQYF. CDR3 coding DNA: TGTGCCAGCAGCTTGGCGGGGCTAAAACAAGAGACCCAGTACTTC.

The rearrangement links TRBV12-3 or TRBV12-4 to TRBJ1-5, with no clear D. V was trimmed by 3 bases and J by 3 bases, leaving 9 bases between them. This CDR3 contains 14 residues. CDR3 residues: CASSLLGLNQPQHF. CDR3 bases: TGTGCCAGCAGTTTGCTGGGTCTCAATCAGCCCCAGCATTTT.

This clonotype occurred a few times. The chain employs TRBV18 and TRBJ1-3; D unresolved. Germline CDR1 and CDR2: KGHSH and LQKENI. The CDR3 sequence is 16 residues long. V dropped 3 bases and J dropped 0 bases, with 12 bases sitting between them. In DNA, the CDR3 is TGTGCCAGCTCACCCGGACTCAGCAACTCTGGAAACACCATATATTTT. Translation: CASSPGLSNSGNTIYF.

This chain connects TRBV27 to TRBJ1-5; D may be TRBD1 (6 bases). CDR1 and CDR2 from the germline V gene are MNHEY and SMNVEV (reference sequence). CDR3 size: 15 residues. Trimming shortened V by 8 bases and J by 3 bases, and 17 bases separated the two germline ends. Written as DNA, the CDR3 is TGTGCCAGCGCTCCCATTGGACAGAACAATCAGCCCCAGCATTTT. As protein: CASAPIGQNNQPQHF.

The chain uses TRBV21-1 and TRBJ2-7; the table names TRBD2, a call not compared with the DNA. TRBV21-1 represents a pseudogene. This CDR3 is 15 amino acids long. In DNA, the CDR3 is TGTGCCAGCAGCAGGGGTAGCGGGAGTAACGACGAGCAGTACTTC. Protein product: CASSRGSGSNDEQYF.

This clonotype has a count of ten or more. The junction shows a germline mismatch at one end, possibly a read error. The CDR3 loop is CASSLAGSSYEQYF. CDR3 nucleotide sequence: TGTGCCAGCAGTCTAGCGGGGAGCTCCTACGAGCAGTACTTC. The chain uses TRBV12-3 or TRBV12-4 and TRBJ2-7, with TRBD2 identical over 9 bases. The CDR3 has 14 residues.

Concerning this clonotype itself: This clone may be a read error of a much larger clone one base away. The chain has TRBV25-1 and TRBJ1-6; tentatively, D is TRBD1 (5 bases). The CDR3 has 15 residues. V dropped 11 bases and J dropped 7 bases, with 21 bases sitting between them. Germline values: CDR1 MGHDK, CDR2 SYGVNS. The CDR3 here is CAGSAEGVHNSPLHF. For the CDR3, the DNA is TGTGCCGGCTCAGCCGAAGGGGTGCACAATTCACCCCTCCACTTT.

There are many counts of this clonotype. V and J are TRBV4-2 and TRBJ1-2; TRBD1 might be the D (6 bases). The V end lost 1 base, the J end lost 6 bases, and 12 bases lay between the germline ends. Germline-derived CDR1 and CDR2 are LGHNA and YNFKEQ. The CDR3 runs 14 residues. Here the CDR3 reads CASSQGTVWNGYTF. CDR3 sequence (DNA): TGTGCCAGCAGCCAAGGGACAGTATGGAATGGCTACACCTTC.

In this sample, this clonotype turned up a few times. The chain joins TRBV14 to TRBJ2-7; TRBD1 matches 8 bases. CDR3 length equals 13 residues. In germline, CDR1 is SGHDN, CDR2 FVKESK. V lost 2 bases, J lost 4 bases, and 1 base stayed unmatched. DNA for the CDR3: TGTGCCAGCAGCCAAAACAGGGGGTACGAGCAGTACTTC. Its translation is CASSQNRGYEQYF.

This clonotype was found many times. CDR3 in amino acids: CASSFSLQGSEKLFF. Written as DNA, the CDR3 is TGTGCCAGCAGCTTCAGTCTTCAGGGGTCGGAAAAACTGTTTTTT. The chain links TRBV5-8 to TRBJ1-4, with D maybe TRBD1 (6 bases). There are 15 residues in the CDR3. Germline assignment: CDR1 SGHTS and CDR2 YDEGEE. V was trimmed by 2 bases and J by 8 bases, leaving 16 bases between them. The full variable domain, in which reference TRBV5-8 and TRBJ1-4 provide the parts outside the CDR3, is EAGVTQSPTHLIKTRGQQATLRCSPISGHTSVYWYQQALGLGLQFLLWYDEGEERNRGNFPPRFSGRQFPNYSSELNVNALELEDSALYLCASSFSLQGSEKLFFGSGTQLSVL.

This clonotype was counted many times. The rearrangement links TRBV10-3 to TRBJ2-1; 11 bases are shared with TRBD2. CDR1 and CDR2 from the germline V gene are ENHRY and SYGVKD. The CDR3 contains 15 residues. V trimming: 8 bases; J trimming: 6 bases; junction bases outside the gene matches: 9. In nucleotides, the CDR3 is TGTGCCATCGGTGTTAGACTAGCGGGGCCCAATGAGCAGTTCTTC. Its protein is CAIGVRLAGPNEQFF.

This clonotype was found many times. V is TRBV9 and J is TRBJ2-1; TRBD1 matches at 12 bases. The V segment lost 4 bases and the J segment 6 bases; nucleotides outside the gene matches: 8. The CDR3 extends over 16 amino acids. Germline V gene data show CDR1 as SGDLS and CDR2 as YYNGEE. The CDR3 reads CASSFWDRGRTNEQFF. The CDR3 nucleotides read TGTGCCAGCAGCTTCTGGGACAGGGGGCGGACCAATGAGCAGTTCTTC. The full variable domain, completed using reference TRBV9 and TRBJ2-1, is DSGVTQTPKHLITATGQRVTLRCSPRSGDLSVYWYQQSLDQGLQFLIQYYNGEERAKGNILERFSAQQFPDLHSELNLSSLELGDSALYFCASSFWDRGRTNEQFFGPGTRLTVL.

This clonotype appeared many times. The chain joins TRBV24-1 to TRBJ1-5, with D perhaps TRBD1 (6 bases). The V end was cut by 4 bases, the J end by 4 bases, with 16 bases between. CDR1 KGHDR and CDR2 SFDVKD come from the germline V gene. This CDR3 is built from 16 residues. The CDR3 protein is CATSEGASLGNQPQHF. CDR3 sequence (DNA): TGTGCCACCAGTGAGGGGGCCTCCTTAGGAAATCAGCCCCAGCATTTT.

This clonotype was detected ten times or more. This sequence joins TRBV7-2 and TRBJ2-3; the D gene is possibly TRBD2 (6 bases). Germline loops: CDR1 SGHTA, CDR2 FQGNSA. Trimming shortened V by 5 bases and J by 1 base, and 10 bases separated the two germline ends. This CDR3 region has 14 residues. In DNA, the CDR3 is TGTGCCAGCAGCCGGGACTCGCGCACAGATACGCAGTATTTT. It encodes CASSRDSRTDTQYF.

The chain recombines TRBV25-1 with TRBJ1-1; TRBD1 matches at 7 bases. J was trimmed by 1 base and V by 7 bases; bases with no gene match: 9. The V gene's germline CDR1 is MGHDK and CDR2 SYGVNS. CDR3 size: 15 residues. In DNA form, the CDR3 reads TGTGCCAGCATGAAGGGGGCGGGATGGAACACTGAAGCTTTCTTT. Encoded protein: CASMKGAGWNTEAFF. The entire variable domain, with the rest obtained from reference TRBV25-1 and TRBJ1-1, is as follows: EADIYQTPRYLVIGTGKKITLECSQTMGHDKMYWYQQDPGMELHLIHYSYGVNSTEKGDLSSESTVSRIRTEHFPLTLESARPSHTSQYLCASMKGAGWNTEAFFGQGTRLTVV.

This clonotype showed up just a few times. The chain combines TRBV5-1 with TRBJ2-1; D is possibly TRBD2 (5 bases). This CDR3 is built from 16 residues. CDR1 is SGHRS and CDR2 is YFSETQ in the germline V gene. Trimming took off 0 bases at V and 1 base at J, with 11 bases between the two ends. CDR3 in amino acids: CASSLGGSLSYNEQFF. CDR3 bases: TGCGCCAGCAGCTTGGGCGGGTCACTTTCCTACAATGAGCAGTTCTTC.

In its sample, this clonotype was seen many times. J is TRBJ2-4 and V is TRBV6-2 or TRBV6-3; the match to TRBD2 covers 10 bases. This CDR3 is built from 14 residues. Losses at the gene ends were 6 bases for V and 2 bases for J; bases not matched to a gene: 1. CDR1 MNHEY and CDR2 SVGEGT come from the germline V gene. This chain's CDR3 is CASRLAGSKNIQYF. The CDR3 DNA follows: TGTGCCAGCAGACTAGCGGGATCCAAAAACATTCAGTACTTC.

This clonotype was counted many times. The rearrangement links TRBV12-3 or TRBV12-4 to TRBJ1-5; the D is unclear. The CDR3 is made up of 13 amino acids. The ends were cut back, 0 bases at V and 9 bases at J, with 9 bases in the middle. The CDR3 DNA reads TGTGCCAGCAGTTTAGCGGGCGACGGGCCCCAGCATTTT. Encoded protein: CASSLAGDGPQHF.

This clonotype has a count of ten or more. DNA for the CDR3: TGTGCCTGGAGGGGAGTTGGACAGGGGGCTTCTCAGCCCCAGCATTTT. This translates into CAWRGVGQGASQPQHF. The chain joins TRBV30 to TRBJ1-5; 11 positions match TRBD1. The CDR3 is made up of 16 amino acids. Germline lookup yields CDR1 GTSNPN and CDR2 SVGIG (reference sequence). After removal of 3 bases from V and 6 bases from J, the junction contained 10 bases not matched to a gene.

This clonotype appeared a few times. The chain carries TRBV6-1 and TRBJ2-1, with 10 bases that match TRBD2. The germline CDR1 and CDR2 sequences are MNHNS and SASEGT. V dropped 7 bases and J dropped 1; count of bases not matched to a gene: 13. The CDR3 covers 18 residues. Here the CDR3 DNA reads TGTGCCAGCAAGGGGATCCTAGCGGGAGCCGGGTCCTACAATGAGCAGTTCTTC. This sequence encodes CASKGILAGAGSYNEQFF.

Remarks on this clonotype: It may be a read error: a sequence one base away is much more abundant. V and J are TRBV20-1 and TRBJ1-6, with D perhaps TRBD1 (5 bases). This CDR3 has 15 amino acids. Germline V CDR1 and CDR2: DFQATT, SNEGSKA (reference sequence). V lost 5 bases, J lost 7 bases, and 18 bases lay in between. The CDR3 DNA reads TGCAGTGCTGGGACCGCCCCAAGGGAAAATTCACCCCTCCACTTT. Translating gives CSAGTAPRENSPLHF.

About this clonotype: A much larger clone is a single base away; this may be a read error. The rearrangement joins TRBV11-1 to TRBJ2-7; TRBD1 aligns across 7 bases. The CDR3 has 18 residues. The V and J ends lost 4 bases and 3 bases, in that order; junction bases with no gene match: 18. Germline-derived CDR1 and CDR2 are SGHAT and FQDESV (reference sequence). This CDR3 is CASSSPLSGTEGLYEQYF. DNA for the CDR3: TGTGCCAGCAGCTCCCCTCTCTCCGGGACAGAAGGCCTCTACGAGCAGTACTTC.